Each of the 30 T cell receptor beta chains below was sequenced from the same sample in a study of cytomegalovirus exposure and HLA in healthy donors. PCR used 60 Vbeta primers and 13 Jbeta primers. The method was immunoSEQ multiplex PCR; TCRdb's version includes in-frame clones alone and lacks a portion of them. The table records some 55,000 clones, about 86% of them present only once. Sequenced sample: PBMCs. The source is a man between 40 and 49 years old in good health and CMV-seronegative.

Turning to this clone: Relative to the germline gene, one junction end is altered; a read error may explain this. The chain is built from TRBV2 and TRBJ2-3, with 11 bases fitting TRBD2. This CDR3 has 13 residues. Germline values: CDR1 SNHLY, CDR2 FYNNEI. CDR3 loop: CASSEPGLAELWF. In DNA, the CDR3 is TGTGCCAGCAGTGAACCGGGACTAGCGGAGTTATGGTTT.

The gene calls are TRBV4-3 and TRBJ2-1; weak D call: TRBD2 (6 bases). Trimming stripped 4 bases from V and 1 base from J, with 11 bases between. The germline V gene has CDR1 LGHNA and CDR2 YSLEER. This CDR3 contains 15 residues. CDR3 nucleotides: TGCGCCAGCAGCCCGGAGGGAACATCCTACAATGAGCAGTTCTTC. It codes for CASSPEGTSYNEQFF.

V gene TRBV7-9 combines with J gene TRBJ2-1; 12 bases align to TRBD2. The V gene end was trimmed by 2 bases and the J gene end by 4 bases; junction bases not matched to a gene: 12. Germline V gives CDR1 SEHNR, CDR2 FQNEAQ (reference sequence). This CDR3 is built from 19 residues. CDR3 sequence reads: CASSLIFGPSGGEYNEQFF. DNA for the CDR3: TGTGCCAGCAGCTTAATTTTTGGGCCTAGCGGGGGGGAATACAATGAGCAGTTCTTC.

This rearrangement joins TRBV25-1 to TRBJ1-3; no firm D call. CDR3 length equals 16 residues. Germline values: CDR1 MGHDK, CDR2 SYGVNS. Trimming removed 1 base at V and 0 bases at J, with 10 bases between. DNA of the CDR3: TGTGCCAGCAGTGAATTGGAGGGTCTCTCTGGAAACACCATATATTTT. The encoded protein is CASSELEGLSGNTIYF.

The CDR3 sequence is CASSLAPVSYGYTF. The CDR3 region has the DNA TGCGCCAGCAGCTTGGCCCCAGTCAGCTATGGCTACACCTTC. The chain carries TRBV5-1 and TRBJ1-2; D is ambiguous. The CDR3 is made up of 14 amino acids. V gave up 0 bases and J gave up 4 bases, with 10 bases separating them. From germline, CDR1 is SGHRS and CDR2 YFSETQ.

V usage is TRBV30 and J usage is TRBJ2-7, with no clear D. The CDR3 sequence is 14 residues long. V lost 6 bases to trimming and J lost 2 bases, with 17 bases between them. The germline V gene has CDR1 GTSNPN and CDR2 SVGIG (reference sequence). CDR3 protein: CACGPQTLPYEQYV. The CDR3 nucleotides read TGTGCCTGTGGCCCCCAGACTCTACCCTACGAGCAGTACGTC.

The chain has TRBV7-8 and TRBJ2-3; D call uncertain. The CDR3 spans 13 residues. The germline V and J ends were trimmed by 4 bases and 1 base, with 6 bases remaining between them. Germline values: CDR1 SGHVS, CDR2 FQNEAQ. The CDR3 loop reads CASSSLGTDTQYF. CDR3 DNA: TGTGCCAGCAGCTCCCTTGGCACAGATACGCAGTATTTT. Full variable domain (missing parts from reference TRBV7-8 and TRBJ2-3): GAGVSQSPRYKVAKRGQDVALRCDPISGHVSLFWYQQALGQGPEFLTYFQNEAQLDKSGLPSDRFFAERPEGSVSTLKIQRTQQEDSAVYLCASSSLGTDTQYFGPGTRLTVL.

The chain couples TRBV5-1 to TRBJ1-1; 8 nucleotides match TRBD1. The CDR3 has 15 residues. The ends lost 0 bases at V and 4 bases at J; junction bases unmatched: 5. Germline assignment: CDR1 SGHRS and CDR2 YFSETQ. CDR3 region: CASSLVQGAGTEAFF. The DNA for the CDR3 is TGCGCCAGCAGCTTGGTTCAGGGGGCCGGCACTGAAGCTTTCTTT.

CDR3 DNA: TGTGCCAGCAGTGGGTTATGGGACAGGGGAGAGACCCAGTACTTC. Its protein product is CASSGLWDRGETQYF. The genes are TRBV2 and TRBJ2-5; 10 positions match TRBD1. CDR3 size: 15 residues. With V trimmed by 4 bases and J by 4 bases, 6 bases remained unmatched. Germline V gives CDR1 SNHLY, CDR2 FYNNEI.

The chain uses TRBV29-1 and TRBJ2-5, with TRBD2 matching 7 bases. The length of the CDR3 is 11 residues. V trimming: 7 bases; J trimming: 4 bases; junction bases outside the gene matches: 3. Germline values: CDR1 SQVTM, CDR2 ANQGSEA. The CDR3 region has the DNA TGCAGCGCGAGCGGGGCAGAGACCCAGTACTTC. Translated, it gives CSASGAETQYF.

The DNA for the CDR3 is TGTGCCATCAGTGAGAGCGGGACTCCCGATAGCTCCTACGAGCAGTACTTC. It yields the protein CAISESGTPDSSYEQYF. The V gene is TRBV10-3, the J gene TRBJ2-7; 7 positions agree with TRBD2. The CDR3 consists of 17 residues. Losses at the gene ends were 2 bases for V and 0 bases for J; bases not matched to a gene: 10. The germline V gene encodes CDR1 ENHRY and CDR2 SYGVKD.

The V gene is TRBV11-2, the J gene TRBJ2-7, with D possibly matching TRBD2 (5 bases). Trimming removed 5 bases from V and 3 bases from J, with 8 bases in between. This CDR3 is built from 12 residues. Germline V gives CDR1 SGHAT, CDR2 FQNNGV. CDR3 bases: TGTGCCAGCAGCCCCCGGGACTACGAGCAGTACTTC. It yields the protein CASSPRDYEQYF.

The chain links TRBV4-1 to TRBJ2-3, with TRBD2 matching 13 bases. This CDR3 region has 18 residues. V was clipped by 4 bases and J by 2 bases; unmatched bases: 9. From germline, CDR1 is MGHRA and CDR2 YSYEKL. For the CDR3, the DNA is TGCGCCAGCAGCCGACTAGCGGGGGGCCCCTCGTCCACAGATACGCAGTATTTT. As protein: CASSRLAGGPSSTDTQYF.

This clone was detected only a few times. The rearrangement joins TRBV6-1 to TRBJ1-6, with D perhaps TRBD1 (5 bases). V lost 3 bases and J lost 9, with 9 bases in between. Germline V gene lookup returns CDR1 MNHNS and CDR2 SASEGT. CDR3 length: 13 amino acids. CDR3: CASSDGGSSPLHF. The CDR3 DNA reads as TGTGCCAGCAGTGACGGGGGGAGTTCACCCCTCCACTTT.

The rearrangement links TRBV5-1 to TRBJ1-3; D uncertain. Looked up from germline, CDR1 is SGHRS and CDR2 is YFSETQ. Trimming took off 0 bases at V and 4 bases at J, with 8 bases between the two ends. This CDR3 contains 14 residues. CDR3 DNA: TGCGCCAGCAGCTTGGCCGGGTACGGAAACACCATATATTTT. It codes for CASSLAGYGNTIYF.

J is TRBJ1-6 and V is TRBV5-4, with 8 nucleotides matching TRBD1. From germline, CDR1 is SGHNT and CDR2 YYREEE (reference sequence). This CDR3 comprises 15 residues. V was clipped by 9 bases and J by 4 bases; unmatched bases: 9. The CDR3 protein is CATSETGGYNSPLHF. In DNA form, the CDR3 reads TGTGCCACCTCTGAAACAGGGGGTTATAATTCACCCCTCCACTTT.

The V and J genes are TRBV30 and TRBJ1-2; tentatively, D is TRBD1 (5 bases). This CDR3 comprises 14 residues. V was clipped by 0 bases and J by 2 bases, with 10 bases between them. CDR1 is GTSNPN and CDR2 is SVGIG in the germline V gene (reference sequence). The CDR3 coding sequence is TGTGCCTGGAGTGTACCAGGGCCGAACTATGGCTACACCTTC. Residues: CAWSVPGPNYGYTF.

The chain employs TRBV4-3 and TRBJ2-2; weak D call: TRBD1 (6 bases). The germline gives CDR1 LGHNA, CDR2 YSLEER. Trimming left V 1 base short and J 4 bases short, with 10 bases between. This CDR3 comprises 15 residues. The CDR3 reads CASSQVWGPTGELFF. The CDR3 DNA is TGCGCCAGCAGCCAAGTGTGGGGGCCCACCGGGGAGCTGTTTTTT.

This rearrangement joins TRBV28 to TRBJ2-2; 10 nucleotides line up with TRBD2. The V gene's germline CDR1 is MDHEN and CDR2 SYDVKM. This CDR3 region has 17 residues. V shed 4 bases and J 5 bases; nucleotides not matched to a gene: 10. The CDR3 bases are TGTGCCAGCAGTTATCTAGCGGGGGCCATGGGTACCGGGGAGCTGTTTTTT. It translates to CASSYLAGAMGTGELFF.

This clone was picked up one time. V gene TRBV18 combines with J gene TRBJ2-7, with TRBD1 identical over 7 bases. Unmatched junction bases numbered 11, after V lost 6 bases and J lost 3 bases. Germline V CDR1 and CDR2: KGHSH, LQKENI. CDR3 length: 15 amino acids. The chain's CDR3 is CASSPRDSLDYEQYF. CDR3 nucleotides: TGTGCCAGCTCCCCCCGGGACAGTCTCGACTACGAGCAGTACTTC.

This clone came up once. The chain joins TRBV20-1 to TRBJ2-7, with D possibly matching TRBD1 (5 bases). Germline V gene data show CDR1 as DFQATT and CDR2 as SNEGSKA (reference sequence). The ends were cut back, 6 bases at V and 3 bases at J, with 9 bases in the middle. The CDR3 totals 11 residues. This CDR3 is CSAGRNYEQYF. CDR3 DNA: TGCAGTGCGGGGCGGAACTACGAGCAGTACTTC.

The chain uses TRBV6-7 and TRBJ2-7; TRBD2 agrees at 13 bases. TRBV6-7 is sorted into the ORF group, with uncertain function. This CDR3 comprises 19 residues. With 2 bases clipped from V and 1 base from J, the junction kept 11 bases outside the gene matches. CDR3 loop: CASSYPQLAGGLDSYEQYV. CDR3 in DNA: TGTGCCAGCAGTTACCCGCAACTAGCGGGGGGGCTTGATTCCTACGAGCAGTACGTC.

This clone has a single count. The gene calls are TRBV7-9 and TRBJ1-5; D remains unclear. V was clipped by 0 bases and J by 5 bases, with 8 bases between them. The CDR3 loop spans 14 amino acids. Looked up from germline, CDR1 is SEHNR and CDR2 is FQNEAQ (reference sequence). The CDR3 sequence: CASSLALEYQPQHF. Written as DNA, the CDR3 is TGTGCCAGCAGCTTAGCCCTGGAGTATCAGCCCCAGCATTTT.

The genes are TRBV7-2 and TRBJ2-5, with 10 bases aligning to TRBD2. V lost 2 bases to trimming and J lost 4 bases; unmatched junction nucleotides: 1. The CDR3 sequence is 14 residues long. CDR1 and CDR2 (germline): SGHTA, FQGNSA. The CDR3: CASSLSGGAETQYF. Written as DNA, the CDR3 is TGTGCCAGCAGCTTAAGCGGGGGGGCAGAGACCCAGTACTTC.

This chain uses TRBV14 with TRBJ2-2, with TRBD1 matching 8 bases. The CDR3 totals 17 residues. The ends lost 6 bases at V and 5 bases at J; junction bases unmatched: 14. Germline loops: CDR1 SGHDN, CDR2 FVKESK. CDR3 amino acids: CASRQTGAGGSTGELFF. The CDR3 bases are TGTGCCAGCAGGCAGACAGGGGCCGGTGGTTCGACCGGGGAGCTGTTTTTT.

V is TRBV7-9 and J is TRBJ1-6; D possibly corresponds to TRBD1 (6 bases). V lost 4 bases to trimming and J lost 6 bases, with 16 bases between them. In germline, CDR1 is SEHNR, CDR2 FQNEAQ (reference sequence). CDR3 size: 16 residues. DNA of the CDR3: TGTGCCAGCAGCTCAGGGGATGTTTCTAGTAATTCACCCCTCCACTTT. It codes for CASSSGDVSSNSPLHF.

The chain combines TRBV5-4 with TRBJ2-7; D might be TRBD2 (7 bases). The germline V gene encodes CDR1 SGHNT and CDR2 YYREEE (reference sequence). The CDR3 extends over 13 amino acids. With 0 bases removed from V and 9 bases from J, the gap between germline ends came to 13 bases. CDR3 sequence reads: CASSLEGGGRQYV. The CDR3 nucleotides read TGTGCCAGCAGCTTGGAGGGGGGCGGGAGGCAGTACGTC.

This chain connects TRBV29-1 to TRBJ1-1; 7 bases align to TRBD1. CDR1 and CDR2 (germline): SQVTM, ANQGSEA. There are 14 residues in the CDR3. V shed 6 bases, J shed 1 base, and the junction held 8 bases outside the gene matches. The CDR3 here is CSVAVRQGNTEAFF. The CDR3 DNA is TGCAGCGTCGCCGTGCGACAGGGGAACACTGAAGCTTTCTTT.

The chain couples TRBV30 to TRBJ2-7; D is perhaps TRBD1 (5 bases). CDR1 and CDR2 from the germline V gene are GTSNPN and SVGIG (reference sequence). CDR3 size: 14 residues. V lost 0 bases and J lost 4, with 13 bases in between. Written as DNA, the CDR3 is TGTGCCTGGAGTGTACGTACAGGTTGGTACGAGCAGTACTTC. Protein: CAWSVRTGWYEQYF.

This chain links TRBV6-5 with TRBJ2-5, with 7 bases identical to TRBD1. V shed 2 bases, J shed 11 bases, and the junction held 11 bases outside the gene matches. Looked up from germline, CDR1 is MNHEY and CDR2 is SVGAGI. The CDR3 runs to 14 residues. Written as DNA, the CDR3 is TGTGCCAGCAGTTACGGTGAACAGGGGTATAAGCAGTACTTC. This codes for CASSYGEQGYKQYF.